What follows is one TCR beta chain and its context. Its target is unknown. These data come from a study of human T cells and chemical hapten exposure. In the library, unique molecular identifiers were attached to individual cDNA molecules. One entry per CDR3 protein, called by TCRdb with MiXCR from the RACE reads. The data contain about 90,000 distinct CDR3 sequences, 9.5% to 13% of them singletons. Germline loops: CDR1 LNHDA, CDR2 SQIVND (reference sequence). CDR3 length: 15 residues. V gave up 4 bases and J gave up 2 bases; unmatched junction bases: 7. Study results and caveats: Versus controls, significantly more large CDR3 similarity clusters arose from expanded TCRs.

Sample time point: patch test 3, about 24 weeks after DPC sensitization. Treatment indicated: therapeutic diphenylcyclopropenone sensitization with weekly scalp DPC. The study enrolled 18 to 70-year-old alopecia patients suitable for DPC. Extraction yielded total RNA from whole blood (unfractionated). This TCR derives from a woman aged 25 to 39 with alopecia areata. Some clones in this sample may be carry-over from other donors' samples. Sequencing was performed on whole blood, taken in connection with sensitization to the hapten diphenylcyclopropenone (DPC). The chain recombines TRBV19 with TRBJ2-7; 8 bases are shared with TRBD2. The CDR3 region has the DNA TGTGCCAGTAGTAGAACCGGACTAGCCCCCTACGAGCAGTACTTC. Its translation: CASSRTGLAPYEQYF.